There are many counts of the clone carrying this T cell receptor beta chain. The antigen remains undetermined. Libraries for TCR beta were made by quantitative 5'-RACE with molecular barcodes. TCRdb re-called the 5' RACE reads through MiXCR, storing one row per CDR3 protein. Of more than 150,000 distinct CDR3 sequences listed, around a tenth are singletons. The source of the sample is a study of CD8 T cells in ankylosing spondylitis. Study-level findings and limits: Seemingly characteristic of ankylosing spondylitis blood was a TCR beta motif consisting of fewer than 10 highly homologous variants. Disease-linked clones reportedly showed significant enrichment in matched ankylosing spondylitis synovial fluid.

The ends were cut back, 1 base at V and 4 bases at J, with 8 bases in the middle. This CDR3 comprises 13 residues. The receptor was derived from a male donor with ankylosing spondylitis or in good health (not recorded which). The sequenced sample was blood, either unsorted or a sorted T cell fraction (not recorded which). V usage is TRBV12-3 or TRBV12-4 and J usage is TRBJ2-7; D gene uncertain. The CDR3 DNA is TGTGCCAGCAGTTTAGGTGCAACTTACGAGCAGTACTTC. Translation gives CASSLGATYEQYF.